The source of this TCR beta chain is a study of blood T cell repertoires in COVID-19 (dated by TCRdb to 2020 to 2022). Background on the whole study: Samples from collaborators originated in the United States, Italy and Spain and spanned both the acute and convalescent phases of COVID-19. The material from the prospective study consisted of cDNA or gDNA derived from T cells, B-cell-depleted T cells, or PBMCs. Subjects who had been exposed to COVID-19, were actively infected with it, or had recovered from it provided the deeply sampled blood TCRbeta repertoires that made up the dataset. The repertoires were released in a freely available public database meant as a resource for research on the immune response to SARS-CoV-2. The samples were drawn from two sources: the first 160 participants of the ongoing ImmuneRACE study, and over 950 subjects contributed by 6 global collaborators. A de-identified subject ID, COVID-19 status, age in years and sex were almost always included in the sample metadata. Where available, HLA class I and class II types were taken from metadata supplied by the sample provider and were not determined by assay-based typing. What the research found in general, with its limitations: The amount of clinical and demographic metadata varied by source and participant and was provided uncurated.

TCRbeta CDR3 regions were amplified from genomic DNA using the immunoSEQ Assay, a bias-controlled multiplex PCR. Regarding the original processing steps: The number of nucleated cells in each sample was estimated by amplification of reference gene primers within the assay. To quantify the absolute abundance of each unique TCRbeta CDR3 rearrangement, sequence reads were collapsed and filtered. Productive Simpson clonality was computed per sample as the square root of Simpson's diversity index over productive rearrangements. The table comes from immuneACCESS by way of TCRdb, which keeps in-frame sequences with V and J called. Part of the clones is missing from these tables; in studies checked, under half for an unresolved V gene and the rest for unknown reasons. Clone size and the V and J calls come from that table; the DNA yielded D and trimming. The sample records roughly 200,000 clones, approximately 90% of which are singletons. The ten most abundant clones make up about 6% of the sample.

Regarding this clone: Its target antigen remains unknown. No much larger clone exists at a distance of one base, and base qualities are not known.

Whole blood was collected in K2EDTA tubes by collaborating institutions according to the institutions' own protocols. For TCRbeta analysis, collaborators shipped samples as frozen whole blood, isolated PBMCs, or DNA extracted from either of those sample types. The sequenced sample consisted of peripheral blood. This TCR was recovered from a man older than 75 with acute or convalescent COVID-19.

The CDR3 region has the sequence CASSSPRTGNTQYF. The DNA is TGTGCCAGCAGTAGCCCCCGGACAGGGAATACGCAGTATTTT. The chain was built from TRBV27 and TRBJ2-3; 8 bases in the junction line up with TRBD1. The germline V gene (reference sequence) sets CDR1 to MNHEY and CDR2 to SMNVEV. V lost 5 bases and J lost 7 bases, and the count of bases not matched to a germline gene is 8. The CDR3 goes from the cysteine to the phenylalanine over 14 residues. Only the CDR3 DNA stays, 42 bases, in frame from base 1.